The T cell receptor (beta chain) described here comes from a study of blood T cell repertoires in COVID-19. Study in general: The United States, Italy and Spain supplied acute and convalescent COVID-19 samples. Sources were T cells, B-cell-depleted T cells, or PBMCs; the material itself was cDNA or gDNA.

Per the original methods: Reference gene primers were amplified, and this amplification served to estimate nucleated cell counts. The assay was immunoSEQ multiplex PCR, and TCRdb's table has in-frame clones only and misses some. Clone size and the V and J calls come from that table; the DNA yielded D and trimming. The sample lists about 130,000 clones, about 80% occurring once. The junction had 5 bases not matched to a gene; V was cut back by 1 base and J by 10 bases. Looked up from germline, CDR1 is SGHTA and CDR2 is FQGNSA. The CDR3 has 14 residues. This rearrangement joins TRBV7-2 to TRBJ2-1; 9 nucleotides agree with TRBD2. The TCR was taken from a woman aged 45-60 years with acute or convalescent COVID-19. Sequencing was performed on peripheral blood. The CDR3 DNA is TGTGCCAGCAGCTTAGTGAGCGGGGGGAGCGAGCAGTTCTTC. Translated, it gives CASSLVSGGSEQFF.